This is a list of T cell receptor beta chains from one sample in a study of vaccination effects on CD4 cells after COVID-19. The antigens for these receptors are not known. Sequencing used immunoSEQ multiplex PCR; TCRdb keeps in-frame clones, though not all of them. The table includes about 46,000 clones, about 74% detected once. This material consisted of CD4+ T cells from PBMCs cultured without peptide, taken before COVID-19 vaccination. The receptors were gathered from a human donor who had a prior SARS-CoV-2 infection. The CDR3 runs from the conserved cysteine through the conserved F or W. Each record gives: V gene, D gene, clone size, J gene, CDR3 DNA, CDR3 protein. D genes are given only for firm matches. The listing skips clone size in some rows; elsewhere it reads once, few, many or a size class.

TRBV9	TRBD1	NA	TRBJ2-3	TGTGCCAGCAGCGCCAGGGGGCAACTCACAGATACGCAGTATTTT	CASSARGQLTDTQYF
TRBV7-3	NA	few	TRBJ2-5	TGTGCCAGCAGCTTAAGCCTGGGAGAGACCCAGTACTTC	CASSLSLGETQYF
TRBV9	TRBD1	NA	TRBJ2-1	TGTGCCAGCAGCGTAGGGTGGGGACAGGGCTACAATGAGCAGTTCTTC	CASSVGWGQGYNEQFF
TRBV9	NA	NA	TRBJ2-3	TGTGCCAGCAGCCCCCGGGCGGTTGCAGATACGCAGTATTTT	CASSPRAVADTQYF
TRBV28	NA	NA	TRBJ2-2	TGTGCCAGCGGACCGAACACCGGGGAGCTGTTTTTT	CASGPNTGELFF
TRBV7-8	NA	NA	TRBJ2-6	TGTGCCAGCAGCTCACTCCGCTCTGGGGCCAACGTCCTGACTTTC	CASSSLRSGANVLTF
TRBV4-3	TRBD2	NA	TRBJ2-3	TGCGCCAGCAGCCAAGGACTAGCGGGTGTCAGCACAGATACGCAGTATTTT	CASSQGLAGVSTDTQYF
TRBV18	NA	few	TRBJ2-7	TGTGCCAGCTCACCGGCCCAAAACGACCGGGACCCCTACGAGCAGTACTTC	CASSPAQNDRDPYEQYF
TRBV20-1	NA	NA	TRBJ2-1	TGCAGTGCTAGTAGGGGGACGCACAATGAGCAGTTCTTC	CSASRGTHNEQFF
TRBV2	NA	NA	TRBJ1-5	TGTGCCAGCAGTGGTATAACGCAAGGTCAGCCCCAGCATTTT	CASSGITQGQPQHF
TRBV10-3	TRBD1	NA	TRBJ1-2	TGTGCCATCAGTGCGGGGGACAGAGGCTACACCTTC	CAISAGDRGYTF
TRBV25-1	NA	NA	TRBJ2-2	TGTGCCAGCACAGGGGTCTGGACCGGGGAGCTGTTTTTT	CASTGVWTGELFF
TRBV27	TRBD1	NA	TRBJ1-2	TGTGCCAGCAGTCCTTCCACAAGGGGGCTCTATGGCTACACCTTC	CASSPSTRGLYGYTF
TRBV12-3/TRBV12-4	NA	NA	TRBJ2-1	TGTGCCAGCAGTGTAGGGTGGCTTGTTGAGCAGTTCTTC	CASSVGWLVEQFF
TRBV6-5	TRBD1	few	TRBJ1-4	TGTGCCAGCAGAAGGGGACAGGTTCATGAAAAACTGTTTTTT	CASRRGQVHEKLFF
TRBV19	TRBD1	NA	TRBJ1-1	TGTGCCAGTGGAGACAGGGTGGGAGGTGTGGACACTGAAGCTTTCTTT	CASGDRVGGVDTEAFF
TRBV11-3	NA	NA	TRBJ2-1	TGTGCCAGCAGCCGCGGTTCCTACAATGAGCAGTTCTTC	CASSRGSYNEQFF
TRBV4-1	NA	NA	TRBJ1-5	TGCGCCAGCAGCCAAGACTTAAGCGTTGGGGGCAATCAGCCCCAGCATTTT	CASSQDLSVGGNQPQHF
TRBV5-1	TRBD2	NA	TRBJ2-5	TGCGCCAGCAGCTTAGGGACTAGCGGGGTCCAAGAGACCCAGTACTTC	CASSLGTSGVQETQYF
TRBV5-6	NA	NA	TRBJ2-1	TGTGCCAGCAGCTTGTTCCGGGGGTCCACCTACAATGAGCAGTTCTTC	CASSLFRGSTYNEQFF
TRBV2	NA	NA	TRBJ2-5	TGTGCCACCGGGACCCACCAAGAGACCCAGTACTTC	CATGTHQETQYF
TRBV3-1/TRBV3-2	NA	NA	TRBJ1-2	TGTGCCAGCAGCCCCTCGACCGGAGAGGGCTACACCTTC	CASSPSTGEGYTF
TRBV6-2/TRBV6-3	TRBD2	NA	TRBJ2-7	TGTGCCAGCAGTTACGAGTTTCTAGCGGGAGGGCCCGAGCAGTACTTC	CASSYEFLAGGPEQYF
TRBV5-1	NA	NA	TRBJ1-1	TGCGCCAGCAGCTTGGGACATCTGACTGGGGATACTGAAGCTTTCTTT	CASSLGHLTGDTEAFF
TRBV2	TRBD2	few	TRBJ2-1	TGTGCCAGCAGTGCTGTCCTAGCGGGAGAACTTGAGCAGTTCTTC	CASSAVLAGELEQFF
TRBV9	NA	NA	TRBJ2-7	TGTGCCAGCAGCGTAGATGGCAGGGTAAAACCCTACGAGCAGTACTTC	CASSVDGRVKPYEQYF
TRBV7-9	NA	NA	TRBJ2-7	TGTGCCAGCAGCTTACTTTCCGGTTCCTACGAGCAGTACTTC	CASSLLSGSYEQYF
TRBV5-5	TRBD2	NA	TRBJ2-3	TGTGCCAGCAGCTTGGGGGCGGGAGGAAGTGTAGATACGCAGTATTTT	CASSLGAGGSVDTQYF
TRBV11-3	NA	NA	TRBJ1-3	TGTGCCAGCAGCTTAATTTCAGACTCTGGAAACACCATATATTTT	CASSLISDSGNTIYF
TRBV11-2	NA	NA	TRBJ1-6	TGTGCCAGCAGCTCGGATGGACTGAACTATAATTCACCCCTCCACTTT	CASSSDGLNYNSPLHF
TRBV7-9	NA	NA	TRBJ2-5	TGTGCCAGCAGCTTAGCCGGGAGACACGGCGGGACCCAGTACTTC	CASSLAGRHGGTQYF
TRBV5-4	TRBD2	NA	TRBJ2-1	TGTGCCAGCAGGGCCGGCACTAGCGGTTCCTACAATGAGCAGTTCTTC	CASRAGTSGSYNEQFF
TRBV19	TRBD1	few	TRBJ1-2	TGTGCCAGCCGAACGGACAGGGGGTATGGCTACACCTTC	CASRTDRGYGYTF
TRBV28	TRBD2	NA	TRBJ2-7	TGTGCCAGCAGTTTGTACTCTAGCGGGATTTGGGTCCCCTACGAGCAGTACTTC	CASSLYSSGIWVPYEQYF
TRBV7-2	TRBD2	NA	TRBJ2-7	TGTGCCAGCAGCAAAGTCGGACTAGCGGGAGATTCCCACGAGCAGTACTTC	CASSKVGLAGDSHEQYF
TRBV5-4	TRBD2	NA	TRBJ2-3	TGTGCCAGCAGCCGTGGACTAGCGGGGTCCACAGATACGCAGTATTTT	CASSRGLAGSTDTQYF
TRBV9	TRBD2	NA	TRBJ2-5	TGTGCCAGCAGCGTAGACGGACGAGCGGGGGAGAGAGAGACCCAGTACTTC	CASSVDGRAGERETQYF
TRBV4-2	TRBD1	NA	TRBJ1-2	TGTGCCAGCAGCCAACTTGATCGGGACAGGGGGCAACCTATGTATGGCTACACCTTC	CASSQLDRDRGQPMYGYTF
TRBV3-1/TRBV3-2	NA	NA	TRBJ1-1	TGTGCCAGCAGCCAAGATCCGGACACTGAAGCTTTCTTT	CASSQDPDTEAFF
TRBV12-3/TRBV12-4	NA	NA	TRBJ1-3	TGTGCCAGCAGTTACCGGGCTGGAAACACCATATATTTT	CASSYRAGNTIYF